Presented here are 9 T cell receptor beta chains from one specimen sequenced in a study of blood T cell repertoires in COVID-19. Only in-frame clones appear in the TCRdb table, and some are missing; sequencing was by immunoSEQ multiplex PCR. Here the sample spans about 36,000 clones, just under 85% being singletons. The sequenced sample was peripheral blood. Receptors were obtained from a human donor in a cohort sampled during active COVID-19.

J is TRBJ2-7 and V is TRBV6-5; possible D gene TRBD1, 5 bases. Deletions cut 7 bases from V and 1 base from J, with 11 bases between. The CDR3 runs 13 residues. Germline V gene data show CDR1 as MNHEY and CDR2 as SVGAGI. DNA of the CDR3: TGTGCCAGCATAGGCCAGGGTTCCTACGAGCAGTACTTC. This encodes CASIGQGSYEQYF.

The chain employs TRBV6-2 or TRBV6-3 and TRBJ2-5, with TRBD2 identical over 8 bases. The germline V gene encodes CDR1 MNHEY and CDR2 SVGEGT. The CDR3 is 14 amino acids. Trimming cost V 5 bases and J 2 bases; bases outside gene matches: 4. The DNA for the CDR3 is TGTGCCAGCAGTGCGGGGGGCCCTCAAGAGACCCAGTACTTC. It specifies CASSAGGPQETQYF.

The chain employs TRBV28 and TRBJ2-5, with 7 bases aligning to TRBD1. The germline CDR1 and CDR2 sequences are MDHEN and SYDVKM. V lost 2 bases to trimming and J lost 1 base; unmatched junction nucleotides: 1. This CDR3 spans 14 amino acids. CDR3 coding DNA: TGTGCCAGCAGTTTAGGGACAGCCCAAGAGACCCAGTACTTC. Translating it yields CASSLGTAQETQYF.

V is TRBV7-3 and J is TRBJ1-6; perhaps TRBD1 as D (5 bases). V lost 0 bases to trimming and J lost 12 bases, with 12 bases between them. Looked up from germline, CDR1 is SGHTA and CDR2 is FQGTGA. CDR3 length: 14 amino acids. The CDR3 sequence: CASSLTGQGRPLHF. The DNA for the CDR3 is TGTGCCAGCAGCTTAACGGGGCAGGGTAGACCCCTCCACTTT.

CDR3 residues: CASSYREIGEKLFF. The CDR3 DNA is TGTGCCAGCAGCTACAGGGAAATTGGTGAAAAACTGTTTTTT. This chain joins TRBV7-2 and TRBJ1-4; D possibly corresponds to TRBD1 (6 bases). V was trimmed by 4 bases and J by 7 bases, leaving 13 bases between them. CDR1 SGHTA and CDR2 FQGNSA come from the germline V gene. The CDR3 contains 14 residues. The full variable domain, with the rest looked up from reference TRBV7-2 and TRBJ1-4, is GAGVSQSPSNKVTEKGKDVELRCDPISGHTALYWYRQSLGQGLEFLIYFQGNSAPDKSGLPSDRFSAERTGGSVSTLTIQRTQQEDSAVYLCASSYREIGEKLFFGSGTQLSVL.

The V and J genes are TRBV5-6 and TRBJ2-1; D is possibly TRBD1 (6 bases). Trimming took off 3 bases at V and 8 bases at J, with 9 bases between the two ends. CDR1 and CDR2 from the germline V gene are SGHDT and YYEEEE. The CDR3 consists of 12 residues. CDR3 in DNA: TGTGCCAGCAGCTCATGGGGGCATGAGCAGTTCTTC. Its translation: CASSSWGHEQFF.

This chain uses TRBV19 with TRBJ2-3; 9 bases agree with TRBD2. The CDR3 loop spans 16 amino acids. With 5 bases clipped from V and 6 bases from J, the junction kept 12 bases outside the gene matches. From germline, CDR1 is LNHDA and CDR2 SQIVND (reference sequence). The CDR3 is CASSPERGARPDTQYF. The CDR3 bases are TGTGCCAGTAGTCCTGAGCGGGGGGCCCGCCCGGATACGCAGTATTTT.

The rearrangement joins TRBV29-1 to TRBJ2-7; possibly TRBD2 for D (6 bases). In germline, CDR1 is SQVTM, CDR2 ANQGSEA. The CDR3 loop spans 11 amino acids. V was cut by 8 bases and J by 3 bases, with 11 bases left in between. Here the CDR3 DNA reads TGCAGCATTCGGGGGAGCTACGAGCAGTACTTC. As protein: CSIRGSYEQYF.

The J gene is TRBJ2-7, the V gene TRBV28; TRBD1 agrees at 12 bases. The CDR3 loop spans 13 amino acids. CDR1 is MDHEN and CDR2 is SYDVKM in the germline V gene. V lost 6 bases to trimming and J lost 7 bases; unmatched junction nucleotides: 4. The CDR3 DNA reads TGTGCCAGCAGGGGACAGGGGGCAGGAGAGCAGTACTTC. Residues: CASRGQGAGEQYF.